The 28 T cell receptor beta chains below come from one sample, sequenced in a study of blood T cells in healthy people across ages. A J-beta primer mix and a sample-barcoded 5' primer were used in a second PCR of about 7 to 12 cycles. One entry per CDR3 protein results from TCRdb running MiXCR on the 5' RACE reads. Here the sample spans approximately 810,000 distinct CDR3 sequences, around 30% being singletons. Sequenced: blood. Source of these receptors: a woman older than 75 in good health.

V is TRBV6-6 and J is TRBJ2-1; 8 bases map to TRBD2. The V and J ends lost 0 bases and 10 bases, in that order; junction bases with no gene match: 8. The CDR3 consists of 15 residues. Germline loops: CDR1 MNHNY, CDR2 SVGAGI (reference sequence). The CDR3 nucleotides read TGTGCCAGCAGTTACTCGATAAGAGCGGGAGACGAGCAGTTCTTC. It yields the protein CASSYSIRAGDEQFF.

This clonotype was detected many times. The rearrangement uses TRBV7-2 and TRBJ2-1; TRBD1 aligns across 10 bases. CDR1 and CDR2 from the germline V gene are SGHTA and FQGNSA. With 4 bases clipped from V and 5 bases from J, the junction kept 8 bases outside the gene matches. The CDR3 covers 16 residues. CDR3 amino acids: CASSSPGQGSDNEQFF. The CDR3 region has the DNA TGTGCCAGCAGCTCACCGGGACAGGGGAGTGACAATGAGCAGTTCTTC. The full variable domain, rest sourced from reference TRBV7-2 and TRBJ2-1, is GAGVSQSPSNKVTEKGKDVELRCDPISGHTALYWYRQSLGQGLEFLIYFQGNSAPDKSGLPSDRFSAERTGGSVSTLTIQRTQQEDSAVYLCASSSPGQGSDNEQFFGPGTRLTVL.

The genes are TRBV24-1 and TRBJ2-2; D is possibly TRBD1 (6 bases). Deletions cut 0 bases from V and 0 bases from J, with 10 bases between. Germline-derived CDR1 and CDR2 are KGHDR and SFDVKD. The CDR3 sequence is 17 residues long. The CDR3 spells CATSDLQGFANTGELFF. The CDR3 DNA reads TGTGCCACCAGTGATTTGCAGGGGTTCGCGAACACCGGGGAGCTGTTTTTT.

This clonotype was recorded many times. The chain combines TRBV5-1 with TRBJ2-6; 7 nucleotides align to TRBD1. There are 18 residues in the CDR3. Trimming removed 3 bases from V and 3 bases from J; junction bases left unmatched: 12. In germline, CDR1 is SGHRS, CDR2 YFSETQ. CDR3 nucleotides: TGCGCCAGCAGCTCACCCGAAGAGACAGGGTATGGGGCCAACGTCCTGACTTTC. It encodes CASSSPEETGYGANVLTF.

Regarding this clonotype: At one end the junction does not follow the germline gene, possibly because of a read error. The chain recombines TRBV11-2 with TRBJ2-7; 7 nucleotides match TRBD1. The CDR3 is 14 amino acids. The V gene's germline CDR1 is SGHAT and CDR2 FQNNGV. The CDR3 reads CASTPGSTGLEQHF. CDR3 nucleotides: TGTGCCAGCACCCCAGGATCGACAGGGCTCGAGCAGCACTTC.

This clonotype was seen more than once but under ten times. This chain links TRBV7-2 with TRBJ1-1; D unresolved. Germline assignment: CDR1 SGHTA and CDR2 FQGNSA. V lost 5 bases to trimming and J lost 0 bases, with 10 bases between them. The CDR3 extends over 14 amino acids. As DNA, the CDR3 is TGTGCCAGCAGCGGCCGGGCCTTGAACACTGAAGCTTTCTTT. It yields the protein CASSGRALNTEAFF. The whole variable domain, filled in from reference TRBV7-2 and TRBJ1-1, reads GAGVSQSPSNKVTEKGKDVELRCDPISGHTALYWYRQSLGQGLEFLIYFQGNSAPDKSGLPSDRFSAERTGGSVSTLTIQRTQQEDSAVYLCASSGRALNTEAFFGQGTRLTVV.

The genes are TRBV5-8 and TRBJ2-1, with D perhaps matching TRBD1 (6 bases). The CDR3 is 13 residues long. The germline CDR1 and CDR2 sequences are SGHTS and YDEGEE. Trimming left V 9 bases short and J 5 bases short, with 15 bases between. CDR3 sequence reads: CANIDRRNNEQFF. For the CDR3, the DNA is TGTGCCAACATAGACAGGAGGAACAATGAGCAGTTCTTC.

This chain joins TRBV29-1 and TRBJ1-4; D unresolved. Germline CDR1 reads SQVTM; CDR2 reads ANQGSEA. The CDR3 is made up of 15 amino acids. The germline V and J ends were trimmed by 0 bases and 3 bases, with 11 bases remaining between them. CDR3 nucleotides: TGCAGCGTTGAAGATCGGGGTCCCCCTAATGAAAAACTGTTTTTT. The encoded protein is CSVEDRGPPNEKLFF.

This clonotype showed up just a few times. One junction end does not reproduce the germline sequence, and a read error may be involved. The chain recombines TRBV27 with TRBJ1-1, with D possibly being TRBD1 (6 bases). Germline CDR1 MNHEY, CDR2 SMNVEV (reference sequence). This CDR3 region has 15 residues. CDR3 protein: CASSLGYRGVTEAFF. CDR3 bases: TGTGCCAGCAGTTTAGGTTATAGGGGGGTCACTGAGGCTTTCTTT.

In this sample, this clonotype turned up many times. This chain links TRBV20-1 with TRBJ2-3; either TRBD1 or TRBD2 may fit D (6 bases each). The ends were cut back, 1 base at V and 9 bases at J, with 14 bases in the middle. The CDR3 is made up of 13 amino acids. CDR1 is DFQATT, CDR2 SNEGSKA, per germline (reference sequence). In DNA, the CDR3 is TGCAGTGCTAGAGCATCCCCGGGGGCAACGCAGTATTTT. It is translated as CSARASPGATQYF.

The V and J genes are TRBV20-1 and TRBJ1-5; D is ambiguous. V gave up 0 bases and J gave up 1 base, with 10 bases separating them. The germline CDR1 and CDR2 sequences are DFQATT and SNEGSKA (reference sequence). The CDR3 covers 15 residues. CDR3 amino acids: CSARDLGGSNQPQHF. The CDR3 region has the DNA TGCAGTGCTAGAGATTTGGGTGGCAGCAATCAGCCCCAGCATTTT.

This clonotype turned up a few times. The V call is TRBV20-1, the J call TRBJ1-5; D is uncertain. V lost 3 bases, J lost 0 bases, and 6 bases lay in between. The CDR3 is made up of 13 amino acids. Germline V lookup: CDR1 DFQATT, CDR2 SNEGSKA (reference sequence). CDR3 amino acids: CSASRVSNQPQHF. CDR3 sequence (DNA): TGCAGTGCTAGCCGGGTTAGCAATCAGCCCCAGCATTTT.

This chain connects TRBV6-5 to TRBJ2-2; TRBD2 aligns across 10 bases. The CDR3 runs to 15 residues. Losses at the gene ends were 6 bases for V and 5 bases for J; bases not matched to a gene: 6. In germline, CDR1 is MNHEY, CDR2 SVGAGI. CDR3 DNA: TGTGCCAGCAGCCCCCTAGCGGGAGTTACCGGGGAGCTGTTTTTT. Translated, it gives CASSPLAGVTGELFF.

V gene TRBV11-2 combines with J gene TRBJ1-3; D gene unclear. The V end lost 5 bases, the J end lost 7 bases, and 15 bases lay between the germline ends. Germline V gene lookup returns CDR1 SGHAT and CDR2 FQNNGV. The CDR3 runs 14 residues. The CDR3 DNA reads as TGTGCCAGCAGCGCAGGCTTTACTCGGAACACCATATATTTT. Its translation: CASSAGFTRNTIYF. Combining the CDR3 with reference TRBV11-2 and TRBJ1-3 gives the whole variable domain EAGVAQSPRYKIIEKRQSVAFWCNPISGHATLYWYQQILGQGPKLLIQFQNNGVVDDSQLPKDRFSAERLKGVDSTLKIQPAKLEDSAVYLCASSAGFTRNTIYFGEGSWLTVV.

The genes are TRBV5-1 and TRBJ2-7; TRBD1 agrees at 7 bases. The CDR3 is 15 residues long. Germline CDR1 SGHRS, CDR2 YFSETQ. Germline trimming cut 2 bases from V and 0 bases from J; bases unmatched to any gene: 5. The CDR3 bases are TGCGCCAGCAGCTTCGGGGACAGCATCTCCTACGAGCAGTACTTC. Amino acid sequence: CASSFGDSISYEQYF.

The J gene is TRBJ2-6, the V gene TRBV11-2; D may correspond to TRBD1 or TRBD2 (6 bases each). This CDR3 spans 19 amino acids. Germline loops: CDR1 SGHAT, CDR2 FQNNGV. Trimming cost V 2 bases and J 2 bases, with 19 bases left between them. CDR3 coding DNA: TGTGCCAGCAGCTTACCGGGGGTCGGAGGGGGGACTGGGGCCAACGTCCTGACTTTC. It specifies CASSLPGVGGGTGANVLTF.

With regard to this clonotype: Being one base from a much bigger clone, this may be a read error. J is TRBJ2-1 and V is TRBV6-2 or TRBV6-3, with D maybe TRBD2 (6 bases). The V end was cut by 0 bases, the J end by 6 bases, with 15 bases between. This CDR3 contains 16 residues. Germline lookup yields CDR1 MNHEY and CDR2 SVGEGT. The CDR3 DNA reads TGTGCCAGCAGTTACTCTCCTAGCGTGGGCCCCAATGAGCAGTTCTTC. It encodes CASSYSPSVGPNEQFF.

The chain employs TRBV6-1 and TRBJ1-2; D is undetermined. CDR1 and CDR2 (germline): MNHNS, SASEGT. The CDR3 sequence is 18 residues long. The germline V and J ends were trimmed by 3 bases and 0 bases, with 20 bases remaining between them. The CDR3 nucleotides read TGTGCCAGCAGTGATGTGGCGTCCGCACTTACCGCTAACTATGGCTACACCTTC. Its protein is CASSDVASALTANYGYTF.

Points on this clonotype: This may come from a read error, since a much larger clone is one base off. V gene TRBV6-5 combines with J gene TRBJ1-1; tentative D call: TRBD1 (6 bases). This CDR3 region has 14 residues. Per the germline V gene, CDR1 is MNHEY and CDR2 is SVGAGI. CDR3 DNA: TGTGCCAGCAGTACCGGACAGCCGAACGCTGAAGCTTTCTTT. Protein: CASSTGQPNAEAFF.

This clonotype was observed many times. The chain employs TRBV7-2 and TRBJ2-5; maybe TRBD1 (6 bases). The germline CDR1 and CDR2 sequences are SGHTA and FQGNSA. The CDR3 loop spans 14 amino acids. With 5 bases removed from V and 6 bases from J, the gap between germline ends came to 16 bases. This CDR3 is CASSPPGAGQTQYF. In nucleotides, the CDR3 is TGTGCCAGCAGCCCGCCAGGGGCAGGACAGACCCAGTACTTC.

The table lists this clonotype with many counts. The chain is built from TRBV5-1 and TRBJ1-2; perhaps TRBD1 as D (5 bases). V was cut by 5 bases and J by 5 bases, with 10 bases left in between. This CDR3 has 12 amino acids. Germline-derived CDR1 and CDR2 are SGHRS and YFSETQ. CDR3 coding DNA: TGCGCCAGCAGGCCGCCAGGGTATGGCTACACCTTC. Its protein product is CASRPPGYGYTF.

This clonotype was picked up many times. The V gene is TRBV5-5, the J gene TRBJ2-3; D is tentatively TRBD1 or TRBD2 (5 bases each). V shed 4 bases and J shed 5 bases, with 14 bases lying between them. There are 14 residues in the CDR3. Germline lookup yields CDR1 SGHKS and CDR2 YYEKEE (reference sequence). In DNA, the CDR3 is TGTGCCAGCAGCGAGGGACCCCCGGGAGATACGCAGTATTTT. Translated, it gives CASSEGPPGDTQYF.

This clonotype has a count of ten or more. The chain combines TRBV11-3 with TRBJ2-3, with 8 bases lining up with TRBD2. The J segment lost 4 bases and the V segment lost 1 base, leaving 4 bases of the junction unmatched. Germline CDR1 reads SGHNT; CDR2 reads YENEEA. The CDR3 length is 15 residues. This CDR3 reads CASSLAGGPADTQYF. CDR3 nucleotide sequence: TGTGCCAGCAGCTTAGCGGGGGGGCCCGCAGATACGCAGTATTTT.

This clonotype was counted many times. The CDR3 DNA follows: TGCAGCGTTGAGTATGTGGGGACAAAGTCCTACGAGCAGTACTTC. This codes for CSVEYVGTKSYEQYF. The chain joins TRBV29-1 to TRBJ2-7, with a tentative D call TRBD1 (6 bases). V was cut by 3 bases and J by 1 base, with 16 bases left in between. There are 15 residues in the CDR3. The germline V gene encodes CDR1 SQVTM and CDR2 ANQGSEA.

The chain combines TRBV4-2 with TRBJ2-1; the D gene is possibly TRBD2 (6 bases). V was shortened by 0 bases and J by 5 bases, with 14 bases between the two germline ends. The CDR3 runs 16 residues. Germline assignment: CDR1 LGHNA and CDR2 YNFKEQ. CDR3 amino acids: CASSQESGDRNNEQFF. The CDR3 DNA sequence: TGTGCCAGCAGCCAAGAATCGGGGGACCGAAACAATGAGCAGTTCTTC.

The genes are TRBV7-2 and TRBJ2-1; D possibly corresponds to TRBD2 (6 bases). The germline V and J ends were trimmed by 5 bases and 5 bases, with 16 bases remaining between them. The germline V gene encodes CDR1 SGHTA and CDR2 FQGNSA. This CDR3 has 15 residues. The CDR3 region is CASSPPGLTHNEQFF. CDR3 DNA: TGTGCCAGCAGCCCCCCGGGACTGACGCACAATGAGCAGTTCTTC. The complete variable domain, with remaining parts taken from reference TRBV7-2 and TRBJ2-1, reads GAGVSQSPSNKVTEKGKDVELRCDPISGHTALYWYRQSLGQGLEFLIYFQGNSAPDKSGLPSDRFSAERTGGSVSTLTIQRTQQEDSAVYLCASSPPGLTHNEQFFGPGTRLTVL.

Of note for this clonotype: A much larger clone lies one base from this, so it may be a read error. The rearrangement joins TRBV5-1 to TRBJ2-5; a weak D match, TRBD1 (6 bases). The CDR3 spans 15 residues. CDR1 and CDR2 from the germline V gene are SGHRS and YFSETQ. Trimming took off 5 bases at V and 11 bases at J, with 25 bases between the two ends. Here the CDR3 reads CASRPTGIGYNEQYF. The DNA of the CDR3 is TGCGCCAGCAGGCCTACAGGGATTGGGTACAATGAGCAGTACTTC.

This clonotype has more than one count but fewer than ten. This clone may be a read error of a much larger clone one base away. This chain connects TRBV7-2 to TRBJ2-7, with 8 positions matching TRBD1. CDR1 is SGHTA and CDR2 is FQGNSA in the germline V gene. Trimming cost V 4 bases and J 3 bases; bases outside gene matches: 20. This CDR3 region has 19 residues. Written as DNA, the CDR3 is TGTGCCAGCAGCTCCGTTAGCCTTTTACCGGGACAGGTCCGCTACGAGCAGTACTTC. Encoded protein: CASSSVSLLPGQVRYEQYF.